The source of this T cell receptor (beta chain) is a study of read filtering for tumor transcriptome and immune sequencing. The V segment lost 5 bases and the J segment 3 bases; nucleotides outside the gene matches: 3. Germline V CDR1 and CDR2: SGHNT, YENEEA. This CDR3 spans 13 amino acids. Comments on this clonotype: Its antigen is unidentified.

Study outcomes and limitations: Around 85% of IR-seq clonotypes had one read, totaling around 4% of reads; RNA-seq: approximately 75% and 45%.

This library used about 400 ng RNA and molecular barcoded adaptors spanning alpha/delta and beta/gamma chains. MiXCR was run by TCRdb on the reads, yielding one entry per CDR3 protein. The sample carries 62,000 or so distinct CDR3 sequences, around a fifth recorded once. The chain has TRBV11-3 and TRBJ2-7; 8 nucleotides agree with TRBD2. Sequenced material: a population of CD138-negative cells sorted from bone marrow. The receptor was isolated from a donor older than 35 with multiple myeloma. This chain's CDR3 is CASSPREGYEQYF. In DNA, the CDR3 is TGTGCCAGCAGCCCCCGGGAGGGCTACGAGCAGTACTTC.